Below are 29 T cell receptor beta chains sequenced from a single sample in a study of shared clonotypes between healthy human individuals. Generated by immunoSEQ multiplex PCR, the TCRdb table keeps only in-frame clones and is missing some. The sample has about 380,000 clones, roughly 96% seen once. The specimen was memory CD8+ T cells sorted from blood. The subset: CD45RO+ cells pooled with CCR7-negative TemRA cells. The receptor source for this set is a man aged 25-45 years in good health.

V is TRBV2 and J is TRBJ2-3, with 11 bases lining up with TRBD2. CDR1 and CDR2 from the germline V gene are SNHLY and FYNNEI. The CDR3 length is 15 residues. The ends lost 6 bases at V and 4 bases at J; junction bases unmatched: 6. CDR3 amino acids: CASRVASGRSDTQYF. CDR3 DNA sequence: TGTGCCAGCAGAGTTGCTAGCGGGAGGTCAGATACGCAGTATTTT.

This chain connects TRBV28 to TRBJ2-2, with D perhaps TRBD1 (6 bases). Germline V lookup: CDR1 MDHEN, CDR2 SYDVKM. The CDR3 length is 15 residues. V dropped 3 bases and J dropped 4 bases, with 12 bases sitting between them. The CDR3 protein is CASSFLGQFTGELFF. CDR3 nucleotide sequence: TGTGCCAGCAGTTTTCTAGGACAGTTCACCGGGGAGCTGTTTTTT.

The CDR3 DNA follows: TGTGCCAGCAGCTTGTTGGGGGAGGGCCCCACCGGGGAGCTGTTTTTT. As protein: CASSLLGEGPTGELFF. This chain uses TRBV5-4 with TRBJ2-2, with 7 positions matching TRBD2. This CDR3 region has 16 residues. The J segment lost 4 bases and the V segment lost 1 base, leaving 7 bases of the junction unmatched. Looked up from germline, CDR1 is SGHNT and CDR2 is YYREEE (reference sequence).

The V gene is TRBV7-2, the J gene TRBJ1-2, with 10 bases identical to TRBD1. CDR1 and CDR2 (germline): SGHTA, FQGNSA. There are 13 residues in the CDR3. The trim removed 3 bases at V and 9 bases at J, leaving 4 bases unmatched. The chain's CDR3 is CASSLTGGKSYTF. The CDR3, as DNA: TGTGCCAGCAGCTTGACAGGGGGCAAAAGCTACACCTTC.

This sequence joins TRBV7-8 and TRBJ2-1; 10 bases fit TRBD1. The germline gives CDR1 SGHVS, CDR2 FQNEAQ. The trim removed 5 bases at V and 5 bases at J, leaving 6 bases unmatched. This CDR3 has 15 residues. DNA for the CDR3: TGTGCCAGCAGCCGAGGGACAGGGGTTAACAATGAGCAGTTCTTC. Translation: CASSRGTGVNNEQFF.

The rearrangement uses TRBV14 and TRBJ2-7, with a tentative D call TRBD2 (6 bases). From germline, CDR1 is SGHDN and CDR2 FVKESK. CDR3 length: 15 amino acids. V was cut by 2 bases and J by 6 bases, with 17 bases left in between. The CDR3 region is CASSQWGSEGGEQYF. CDR3 in DNA: TGTGCCAGCAGCCAATGGGGGTCGGAGGGTGGCGAGCAGTACTTC. Full variable domain (remainder filled in from reference TRBV14 and TRBJ2-7): EAGVTQFPSHSVIEKGQTVTLRCDPISGHDNLYWYRRVMGKEIKFLLHFVKESKQDESGMPNNRFLAERTGGTYSTLKVQPAELEDSGVYFCASSQWGSEGGEQYFGPGTRLTVT.

The CDR3 DNA follows: TGCAGTGCTAGTCGACAGGGACCCATATATTTT. This codes for CSASRQGPIYF. This chain joins TRBV20-1 and TRBJ1-3; 7 bases agree with TRBD1. Losses at the gene ends were 3 bases for V and 11 bases for J; bases not matched to a gene: 4. This CDR3 region has 11 residues. From germline, CDR1 is DFQATT and CDR2 SNEGSKA (reference sequence).

The rearrangement joins TRBV28 to TRBJ1-2; 7 nucleotides match TRBD1. The CDR3 is 15 residues long. Germline trimming cut 3 bases from V and 4 bases from J; bases unmatched to any gene: 8. CDR1 is MDHEN and CDR2 is SYDVKM in the germline V gene. CDR3 sequence reads: CASSFEGQFSYGYTF. CDR3 DNA sequence: TGTGCCAGCAGTTTTGAGGGACAGTTTAGCTATGGCTACACCTTC.

The CDR3 here is CASRHRAGELFF. The CDR3 DNA is TGTGCCAGCCGACACAGGGCCGGGGAGCTGTTTTTT. V usage is TRBV11-3 and J usage is TRBJ2-2, with D possibly being TRBD1 (6 bases). The V end was cut by 8 bases, the J end by 6 bases, with 10 bases between. Germline values: CDR1 SGHNT, CDR2 YENEEA. CDR3 size: 12 residues.

This rearrangement joins TRBV25-1 to TRBJ1-6, with D possibly matching TRBD1 (6 bases). V dropped 2 bases and J dropped 6 bases, with 11 bases sitting between them. Per the germline V gene, CDR1 is MGHDK and CDR2 is SYGVNS. This CDR3 region has 15 residues. The CDR3 region is CASSEPTGSNSPLHF. The CDR3 DNA reads as TGTGCCAGCAGTGAACCTACAGGGTCTAATTCACCCCTCCACTTT.

V is TRBV27 and J is TRBJ2-7; possibly TRBD2 for D (5 bases). The CDR3 contains 14 residues. Trimming pared 6 bases from V and 1 base from J, leaving 13 bases between. CDR1 and CDR2 (germline): MNHEY, SMNVEV (reference sequence). Here the CDR3 DNA reads TGTGCCAGCAGGTCCGCGGGTAGTTCCTACGAGCAGTACTTC. Amino acid sequence: CASRSAGSSYEQYF.

The chain carries TRBV11-3 and TRBJ2-3; D is perhaps TRBD2 (5 bases). The V and J ends lost 1 base and 4 bases respectively, with 15 bases between them. CDR3 length: 16 amino acids. From germline, CDR1 is SGHNT and CDR2 YENEEA. The CDR3 DNA reads TGTGCCAGCAGCTTAGCGGCGGGCACAGATCCAGATACGCAGTATTTT. This encodes CASSLAAGTDPDTQYF.

V is TRBV15 and J is TRBJ2-1; perhaps D is TRBD1 or TRBD2 (5 bases each). CDR3 length: 12 amino acids. Germline V gives CDR1 LNHNV, CDR2 YYDKDF (reference sequence). Trimming cost V 3 bases and J 8 bases, with 8 bases left between them. In DNA, the CDR3 is TGTGCCACCAGCAGCATGGGGGATGAGCAGTTCTTC. This codes for CATSSMGDEQFF.

The rearrangement links TRBV6-5 to TRBJ1-1; no clear D. Germline V gene lookup returns CDR1 MNHEY and CDR2 SVGAGI. The CDR3 is 12 residues long. V lost 2 bases and J 11 bases, leaving 12 bases between the germline ends. Here the CDR3 DNA reads TGTGCCAGCAGTTACGTGGGGAAGGAGGCTTTCTTT. Translated, it gives CASSYVGKEAFF.

The chain employs TRBV19 and TRBJ1-1; D might be TRBD1 (5 bases). This CDR3 region has 14 residues. V gave up 6 bases and J gave up 1 base, with 12 bases separating them. Germline CDR1 reads LNHDA; CDR2 reads SQIVND (reference sequence). CDR3: CASRRGRTNTEAFF. The CDR3 DNA follows: TGTGCCAGTAGAAGGGGACGCACGAACACTGAAGCTTTCTTT. Filled out from reference TRBV19 and TRBJ1-1, the complete variable domain reads DGGITQSPKYLFRKEGQNVTLSCEQNLNHDAMYWYRQDPGQGLRLIYYSQIVNDFQKGDIAEGYSVSREKKESFPLTVTSAQKNPTAFYLCASRRGRTNTEAFFGQGTRLTVV.

The J gene is TRBJ2-7, the V gene TRBV4-1; no clear D. V was cut by 0 bases and J by 2 bases, with 14 bases left in between. The CDR3 has 16 residues. Germline CDR1 MGHRA, CDR2 YSYEKL. The CDR3 protein is CASSQDRLGWPYEQYF. For the CDR3, the DNA is TGCGCCAGCAGCCAAGACCGCCTCGGATGGCCCTACGAGCAGTACTTC.

The chain couples TRBV29-1 to TRBJ1-2; no clear D. The CDR3 spans 12 residues. Deletions cut 1 base from V and 4 bases from J, with 7 bases between. The germline V gene has CDR1 SQVTM and CDR2 ANQGSEA. This CDR3 is CSVEGTLYGYTF. Written as DNA, the CDR3 is TGCAGCGTTGAAGGGACGCTCTATGGCTACACCTTC.

This rearrangement joins TRBV5-4 to TRBJ2-1; 10 bases agree with TRBD2. Germline V CDR1 and CDR2: SGHNT, YYREEE (reference sequence). V lost 2 bases, J lost 10 bases, and 9 bases stayed unmatched. The length of the CDR3 is 15 residues. The CDR3 sequence is CASSLAGGPGGEQFF. The DNA for the CDR3 is TGTGCCAGCAGCTTAGCGGGAGGGCCCGGGGGGGAGCAGTTCTTC. The entire variable domain, with the rest obtained from reference TRBV5-4 and TRBJ2-1, is as follows: ETGVTQSPTHLIKTRGQQVTLRCSSQSGHNTVSWYQQALGQGPQFIFQYYREEENGRGNFPPRFSGLQFPNYSSELNVNALELDDSALYLCASSLAGGPGGEQFFGPGTRLTVL.

The rearrangement links TRBV28 to TRBJ1-2, with 7 nucleotides matching TRBD1. This CDR3 region has 15 residues. V dropped 5 bases and J dropped 5; count of bases not matched to a gene: 11. The V gene's germline CDR1 is MDHEN and CDR2 SYDVKM. DNA for the CDR3: TGTGCCAGCAGTCCCCGGGACAGCTTTCGGTATGGCTACACCTTC. Protein product: CASSPRDSFRYGYTF.

This chain links TRBV5-1 with TRBJ2-5, with D possibly being TRBD2 (6 bases). This CDR3 spans 13 amino acids. Per the germline V gene, CDR1 is SGHRS and CDR2 is YFSETQ. Trimming took off 0 bases at V and 3 bases at J, with 6 bases between the two ends. CDR3 sequence (DNA): TGCGCCAGCAGCTTGGGGACTAAAGAGACCCAGTACTTC. It specifies CASSLGTKETQYF.

This clone appeared a single time. The V call is TRBV10-3, the J call TRBJ2-3; 11 bases are a match to TRBD2. Looked up from germline, CDR1 is ENHRY and CDR2 is SYGVKD. The CDR3 loop spans 19 amino acids. Losses at the gene ends were 0 bases for V and 4 bases for J; bases not matched to a gene: 12. The CDR3 protein is CAISESMVAGGPVPDTQYF. DNA for the CDR3: TGTGCCATCAGTGAGTCGATGGTAGCGGGAGGGCCCGTTCCAGATACGCAGTATTTT.

This clone appeared once. V is TRBV6-1 and J is TRBJ2-7; D possibly corresponds to TRBD1 (6 bases). This CDR3 is built from 15 residues. With 2 bases removed from V and 2 bases from J, the gap between germline ends came to 13 bases. The germline CDR1 and CDR2 sequences are MNHNS and SASEGT. CDR3 nucleotides: TGTGCCAGCAGTGAAACGGCAGGGGTACCCTACGAGCAGTACTTC. Translating gives CASSETAGVPYEQYF.

In DNA form, the CDR3 reads TGTGCCAGCAGTTTAAGGGACAGGGGGATCTATGGCTACACCTTC. It specifies CASSLRDRGIYGYTF. The chain is built from TRBV28 and TRBJ1-2; 11 bases are shared with TRBD1. Germline trimming cut 2 bases from V and 4 bases from J; bases unmatched to any gene: 3. Germline CDR1 MDHEN, CDR2 SYDVKM. The CDR3 spans 15 residues.

V usage is TRBV7-9 and J usage is TRBJ2-2, with a tentative D call TRBD1 (6 bases). Per the germline V gene, CDR1 is SEHNR and CDR2 is FQNEAQ (reference sequence). The V gene lost 1 base and the J gene lost 2 bases, with 17 bases spanning the gap. The CDR3 totals 18 residues. The CDR3 sequence: CASSLGHTPGQNTGELFF. CDR3 bases: TGTGCCAGCAGCTTAGGCCATACCCCGGGACAAAACACCGGGGAGCTGTTTTTT.

This chain uses TRBV28 with TRBJ1-5, with 8 nucleotides matching TRBD1. The V gene end was trimmed by 6 bases and the J gene end by 4 bases; junction bases not matched to a gene: 11. Germline assignment: CDR1 MDHEN and CDR2 SYDVKM. This CDR3 has 16 amino acids. As DNA, the CDR3 is TGTGCCAGCAGCTTTTCCTTCAGACAGGGGAATCAGCCCCAGCATTTT. This translates into CASSFSFRQGNQPQHF.

The chain combines TRBV27 with TRBJ2-7, with D perhaps matching TRBD1 (5 bases). The CDR3 consists of 16 residues. The V gene's germline CDR1 is MNHEY and CDR2 SMNVEV (reference sequence). V lost 3 bases and J 6 bases, leaving 21 bases between the germline ends. In DNA, the CDR3 is TGTGCCAGCAGTTTTCTCCAGGGAATCGCTTTGGCCGAGCAGTACTTC. Protein sequence: CASSFLQGIALAEQYF.

This chain joins TRBV4-2 and TRBJ2-3; possibly TRBD2 for D (5 bases). The length of the CDR3 is 15 residues. V was cut by 0 bases and J by 2 bases, with 9 bases left in between. Germline assignment: CDR1 LGHNA and CDR2 YNFKEQ. In DNA form, the CDR3 reads TGTGCCAGCAGCCAAGAGGCTAGCTTCACAGATACGCAGTATTTT. Protein: CASSQEASFTDTQYF.

The CDR3 DNA reads as TGTGCCAGCAGTGAATTAGGCGGGAGGGCCAGGGATGAGCAGTTCTTC. Its translation is CASSELGGRARDEQFF. The chain links TRBV25-1 to TRBJ2-1; 9 bases are a match to TRBD2. The germline CDR1 and CDR2 sequences are MGHDK and SYGVNS. This CDR3 comprises 16 residues. After removal of 1 base from V and 8 bases from J, the junction contained 9 bases not matched to a gene.

Concerning this clone: The same CDR3 can be traced to other DNA sequences in this sample. This chain uses TRBV30 with TRBJ2-3; D possibly corresponds to TRBD1 (5 bases). Germline V gene sequence: CDR1 GTSNPN, CDR2 SVGIG (reference sequence). Trimming removed 3 bases from V and 4 bases from J, with 5 bases in between. The CDR3 covers 11 residues. The DNA of the CDR3 is TGTGCCTGGAGCAGGGCAGATACGCAGTATTTT. This encodes CAWSRADTQYF.